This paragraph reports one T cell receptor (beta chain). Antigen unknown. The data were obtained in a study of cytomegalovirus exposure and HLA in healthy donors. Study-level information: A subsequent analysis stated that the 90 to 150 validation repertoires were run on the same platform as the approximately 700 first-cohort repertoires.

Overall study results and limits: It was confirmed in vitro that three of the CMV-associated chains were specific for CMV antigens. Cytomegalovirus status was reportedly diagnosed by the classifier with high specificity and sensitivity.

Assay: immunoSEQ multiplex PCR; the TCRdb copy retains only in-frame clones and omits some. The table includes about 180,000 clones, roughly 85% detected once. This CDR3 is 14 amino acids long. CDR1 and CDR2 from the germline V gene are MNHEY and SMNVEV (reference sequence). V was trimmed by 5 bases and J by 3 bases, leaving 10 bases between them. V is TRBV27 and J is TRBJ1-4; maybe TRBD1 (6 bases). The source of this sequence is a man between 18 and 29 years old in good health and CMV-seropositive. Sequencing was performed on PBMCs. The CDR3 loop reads CASSPDRPNEKLFF. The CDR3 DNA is TGTGCCAGCAGTCCCGACAGGCCTAATGAAAAACTGTTTTTT.